The 12 T cell receptor beta chains reported below all come from one sample, sequenced in a study of high-grade serous ovarian cancer treatment subgroups. Only in-frame clones appear in the TCRdb table, and some are missing; sequencing was by immunoSEQ multiplex PCR. This sample yields about 28,000 clones, of which around 80% are seen a single time; about 2% belongs to the top ten. Tumor tissue was taken before any definitive surgery or chemotherapy was given. The sequenced sample consisted of tumor tissue. These receptors came from a human donor with high-grade serous ovarian cancer.

V usage is TRBV10-1 and J usage is TRBJ2-1, with D hard to call. CDR1 is WNHNN, CDR2 SYGVQD, per germline (reference sequence). V was trimmed by 3 bases and J by 0 bases, leaving 3 bases between them. The CDR3 extends over 13 amino acids. CDR3 residues: CASSEDSYNEQFF. The CDR3 nucleotides are TGCGCCAGCAGTGAAGACTCCTACAATGAGCAGTTCTTC.

The V call is TRBV11-2, the J call TRBJ2-3, with D unclear. V was cut by 7 bases and J by 2 bases, with 16 bases left in between. The CDR3 spans 15 residues. The germline gives CDR1 SGHAT, CDR2 FQNNGV. The CDR3 DNA reads as TGTGCCAGCACCTTGCTAAGGGCAGACACAGATACGCAGTATTTT. As protein: CASTLLRADTDTQYF.

The chain carries TRBV9 and TRBJ2-1; 13 nucleotides line up with TRBD2. Germline CDR1 SGDLS, CDR2 YYNGEE. V trimming: 3 bases; J trimming: 7 bases; junction bases outside the gene matches: 4. The length of the CDR3 is 15 residues. The CDR3 sequence is CASSGTSGRGNEQFF. In nucleotides, the CDR3 is TGTGCCAGCAGCGGGACTAGCGGGAGAGGGAATGAGCAGTTCTTC.

This clone was counted between two and nine times. This chain connects TRBV19 to TRBJ1-5; the match to TRBD1 covers 8 bases. Germline assignment: CDR1 LNHDA and CDR2 SQIVND (reference sequence). With 3 bases clipped from V and 7 bases from J, the junction kept 8 bases outside the gene matches. The CDR3 spans 15 residues. The CDR3 spells CASSIGQGRVQPQHF. CDR3 nucleotide sequence: TGTGCCAGTAGTATTGGACAGGGTAGGGTACAGCCCCAGCATTTT.

The J gene is TRBJ2-1, the V gene TRBV10-2, with TRBD1 as a possible D gene (7 bases). Germline assignment: CDR1 WSHSY and CDR2 SAAADI. This CDR3 spans 14 amino acids. Between the trimmed V and J ends, which lost 8 bases and 6 bases, there was a span of 17 bases. For the CDR3, the DNA is TGCGCCAGCTCCGATCGCGGGACAGTCAATGAGCAGTTCTTC. This gives the protein CASSDRGTVNEQFF.

The chain carries TRBV2 and TRBJ2-7, with 8 bases that match TRBD2. Germline CDR1 and CDR2: SNHLY and FYNNEI. Trimming at V came to 7 bases and at J to 5 bases, leaving 7 bases not matched to a gene. This CDR3 spans 13 amino acids. This CDR3 reads CASNREGRDEQYF. CDR3 nucleotides: TGTGCCAGCAACCGGGAGGGCCGCGACGAGCAGTACTTC.

V and J are TRBV4-2 and TRBJ1-4; the match to TRBD1 covers 8 bases. Germline V gives CDR1 LGHNA, CDR2 YNFKEQ. CDR3 length: 16 amino acids. Unmatched junction bases numbered 9, after V lost 5 bases and J lost 4 bases. Here the CDR3 reads CASSNQQGVDNEKLFF. DNA of the CDR3: TGTGCCAGCAGCAATCAACAGGGGGTCGATAATGAAAAACTGTTTTTT.

The rearrangement uses TRBV1 and TRBJ2-7; the D call TRBD2 from the table was never checked on the DNA. TRBV1 is given as a pseudogene. The CDR3 consists of 16 residues. This chain's CDR3 is CTSRPRPLAPTYEQYF. Here the CDR3 DNA reads TGCACCAGCAGGCCCCGTCCGCTAGCGCCAACCTACGAGCAGTACTTC.

The V and J genes are TRBV7-9 and TRBJ2-2; no definite D call. V lost 7 bases, J lost 7 bases, and 10 bases lay in between. This CDR3 contains 12 residues. Germline CDR1 is SEHNR and CDR2 is FQNEAQ (reference sequence). The CDR3 sequence: CASTDASGELFF. In DNA, the CDR3 is TGTGCCAGCACCGACGCTAGCGGGGAGCTGTTTTTT.

The gene calls are TRBV2 and TRBJ2-5, with a weak D call TRBD2 (5 bases). The tail of the sequence fits TRBJ2-7 better, so the J call may be wrong. The CDR3 loop spans 15 amino acids. The germline gives CDR1 SNHLY, CDR2 FYNNEI. CDR3: CASSATRVSSYEQYF. The CDR3 coding sequence is TGTGCCAGCAGCGCTACGCGGGTTAGCTCCTACGAGCAGTACTTC.

This clone showed up just a few times. This chain uses TRBV18 with TRBJ1-2; unclear D gene. Germline V lookup: CDR1 KGHSH, CDR2 LQKENI. This CDR3 has 15 residues. Between the trimmed V and J ends, which lost 3 bases and 0 bases, there was a span of 11 bases. CDR3 loop: CASSPAGQANYGYTF. CDR3 nucleotides: TGTGCCAGCTCACCGGCGGGCCAAGCTAACTATGGCTACACCTTC.

The V and J genes are TRBV6-5 and TRBJ2-7; a weak D match, TRBD1 (6 bases). Trimming shortened V by 2 bases and J by 1 base, and 6 bases separated the two germline ends. Germline lookup yields CDR1 MNHEY and CDR2 SVGAGI. The CDR3 contains 13 residues. In DNA form, the CDR3 reads TGTGCCAGCAGTTACGGGACATCCTACGAGCAGTACTTC. This gives the protein CASSYGTSYEQYF.